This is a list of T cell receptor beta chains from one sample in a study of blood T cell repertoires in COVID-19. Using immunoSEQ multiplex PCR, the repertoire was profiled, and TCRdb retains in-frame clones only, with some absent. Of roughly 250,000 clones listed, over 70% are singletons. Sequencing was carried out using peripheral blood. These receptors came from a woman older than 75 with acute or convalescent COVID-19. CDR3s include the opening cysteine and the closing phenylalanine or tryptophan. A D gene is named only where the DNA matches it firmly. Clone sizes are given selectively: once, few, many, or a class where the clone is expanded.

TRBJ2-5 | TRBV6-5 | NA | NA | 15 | CASSYSPRGQETQYF | TGTGCCAGCAGTTACTCTCCTAGGGGGCAAGAGACCCAGTACTTC
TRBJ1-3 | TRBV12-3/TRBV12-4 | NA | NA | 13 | CASSPIRGNTIYF | TGTGCCAGCAGTCCAATCAGAGGAAACACCATATATTTT
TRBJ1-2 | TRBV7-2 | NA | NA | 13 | CASSFTSTYGYTF | TGTGCCAGCAGCTTCACGAGTACCTATGGCTACACCTTC
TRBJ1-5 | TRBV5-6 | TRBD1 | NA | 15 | CASSLGQGPYQPQHF | TGTGCCAGCAGCTTGGGACAGGGTCCGTATCAGCCCCAGCATTTT
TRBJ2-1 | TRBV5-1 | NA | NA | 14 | CASSRQRTINEQFF | TGCGCCAGCAGTCGCCAGCGGACTATCAATGAGCAGTTCTTC
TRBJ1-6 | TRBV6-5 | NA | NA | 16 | CASSLRMTGTNSPLHF | TGTGCCAGCAGTTTACGGATGACAGGCACTAATTCACCCCTCCACTTT
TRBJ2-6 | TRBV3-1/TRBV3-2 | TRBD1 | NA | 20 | CASSQDRGGSLSSGANVLTF | TGTGCCAGCAGCCAAGATAGAGGGGGCAGCCTTAGCTCTGGGGCCAACGTCCTGACTTTC
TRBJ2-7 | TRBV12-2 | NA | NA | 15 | CASRFPETSFYEQYF | TGTGCAAGTCGCTTCCCCGAAACTAGTTTCTACGAGCAGTACTTC
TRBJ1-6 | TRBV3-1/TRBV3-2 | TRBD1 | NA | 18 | CASSQAHGVGGAGSPLHF | TGTGCCAGCAGCCAAGCCCACGGGGTAGGGGGCGCAGGTTCACCCCTCCACTTT
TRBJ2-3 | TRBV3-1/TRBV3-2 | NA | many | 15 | CASSPKTGYTDTQYF | TGTGCCAGCAGCCCTAAGACGGGTTACACAGATACGCAGTATTTT
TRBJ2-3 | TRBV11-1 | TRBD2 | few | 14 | CASSEGVAGDTQYF | TGTGCCAGCAGCGAAGGGGTAGCGGGGGACACGCAGTATTTT
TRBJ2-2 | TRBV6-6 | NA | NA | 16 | CASKPVGTKNTGELFF | TGTGCCAGCAAACCGGTGGGGACAAAGAACACCGGGGAGCTGTTTTTT
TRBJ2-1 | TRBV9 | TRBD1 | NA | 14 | CASSLWDRYNEQFF | TGTGCCAGCAGCTTATGGGACAGGTACAATGAGCAGTTCTTC
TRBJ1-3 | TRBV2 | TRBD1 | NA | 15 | CASSGQGLGRNTIYF | TGTGCCAGCAGTGGACAGGGCCTAGGAAGAAACACCATATATTTT
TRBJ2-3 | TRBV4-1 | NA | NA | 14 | CASSRLTSTDTQYF | TGCGCCAGCAGTCGGTTAACTAGCACAGATACGCAGTATTTT
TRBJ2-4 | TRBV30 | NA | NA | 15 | CAWSKRNRAKNIQYF | TGTGCCTGGAGTAAGCGGAATAGGGCCAAAAACATTCAGTACTTC
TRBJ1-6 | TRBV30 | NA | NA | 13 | CAWSEAGGSPLHF | TGTGCCTGGAGTGAGGCGGGGGGTTCACCCCTCCACTTT
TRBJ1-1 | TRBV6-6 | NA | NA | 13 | CASSQGQVNEAFF | TGTGCCAGCAGTCAGGGACAAGTTAATGAAGCTTTCTTT
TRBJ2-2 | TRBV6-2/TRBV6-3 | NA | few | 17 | CASSKRQKLSNTGELFF | TGTGCCAGCAGCAAAAGACAGAAACTTTCGAACACCGGGGAGCTGTTTTTT
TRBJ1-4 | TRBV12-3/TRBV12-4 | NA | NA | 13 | CASRQATNEKLFF | TGTGCCAGTAGACAGGCAACTAATGAAAAACTGTTTTTT
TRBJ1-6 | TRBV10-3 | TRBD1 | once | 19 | CAISEVGTGAGFDNSPLHF | TGTGCCATCAGTGAGGTCGGGACAGGGGCGGGTTTCGATAATTCACCCCTCCACTTT
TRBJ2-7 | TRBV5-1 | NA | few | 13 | CASSLRQPYEQYF | TGCGCCAGCAGCTTAAGACAGCCCTACGAGCAGTACTTC
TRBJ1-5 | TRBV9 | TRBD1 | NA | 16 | CASSATGTGGFQPQHF | TGTGCCAGCAGCGCTACCGGGACAGGGGGTTTTCAGCCCCAGCATTTT
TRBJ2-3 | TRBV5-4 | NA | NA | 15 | CASSSPGLHTDTQYF | TGTGCCAGCAGCTCACCGGGACTGCACACAGATACGCAGTATTTT
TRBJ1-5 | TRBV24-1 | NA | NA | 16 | CATSDSRTGSNQPQHF | TGTGCCACCAGTGATTCCCGAACGGGTAGCAATCAGCCCCAGCATTTT
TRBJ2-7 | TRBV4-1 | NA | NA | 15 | CASSQDRGSSYEQYF | TGCGCCAGCAGCCAAGATCGGGGTAGCTCCTACGAGCAGTACTTC
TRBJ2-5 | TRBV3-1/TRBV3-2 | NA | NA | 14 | CASSRRQAQETQYF | TGTGCCAGCAGCCGGAGACAGGCCCAAGAGACCCAGTACTTC
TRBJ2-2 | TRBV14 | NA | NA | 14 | CASSRQRNTGELFF | TGTGCCAGCAGCCGACAAAGGAACACCGGGGAGCTGTTTTTT
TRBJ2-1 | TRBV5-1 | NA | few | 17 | CASSFGGLAASYNEQFF | TGCGCCAGCAGCTTCGGAGGACTTGCAGCCTCCTACAATGAGCAGTTCTTC
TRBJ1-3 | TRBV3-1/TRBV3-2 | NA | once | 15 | CASSQVQSSGNTIYF | TGTGCCAGCAGCCAAGTCCAGTCCTCTGGAAACACCATATATTTT
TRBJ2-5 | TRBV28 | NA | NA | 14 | CASSKGQIQETQYF | TGTGCCAGCAGTAAGGGGCAGATCCAAGAGACCCAGTACTTC
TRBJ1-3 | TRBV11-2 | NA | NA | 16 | CASSLVGLISGNTIYF | TGTGCCAGCAGCTTAGTGGGCCTGATCTCTGGAAACACCATATATTTT
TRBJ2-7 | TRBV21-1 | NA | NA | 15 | CASSKVPGGTYEQYF | TGTGCCAGCAGCAAAGTACCAGGGGGGACCTACGAGCAGTACTTC
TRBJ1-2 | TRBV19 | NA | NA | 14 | CASNDPRVDMRYTF | TGTGCCAGTAACGATCCGAGGGTCGACATGCGGTACACCTTC
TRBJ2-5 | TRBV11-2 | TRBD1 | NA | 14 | CASSLGQGSETQYF | TGTGCCAGCAGCTTAGGACAGGGGTCCGAGACCCAGTACTTC
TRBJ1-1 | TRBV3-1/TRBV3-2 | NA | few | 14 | CASSQPGSHTEAFF | TGTGCCAGCAGCCAACCGGGGAGCCACACTGAAGCTTTCTTT
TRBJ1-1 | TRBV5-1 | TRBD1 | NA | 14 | CASSLTGVNTEAFF | TGCGCCAGCAGCTTGACAGGGGTAAACACTGAAGCTTTCTTT